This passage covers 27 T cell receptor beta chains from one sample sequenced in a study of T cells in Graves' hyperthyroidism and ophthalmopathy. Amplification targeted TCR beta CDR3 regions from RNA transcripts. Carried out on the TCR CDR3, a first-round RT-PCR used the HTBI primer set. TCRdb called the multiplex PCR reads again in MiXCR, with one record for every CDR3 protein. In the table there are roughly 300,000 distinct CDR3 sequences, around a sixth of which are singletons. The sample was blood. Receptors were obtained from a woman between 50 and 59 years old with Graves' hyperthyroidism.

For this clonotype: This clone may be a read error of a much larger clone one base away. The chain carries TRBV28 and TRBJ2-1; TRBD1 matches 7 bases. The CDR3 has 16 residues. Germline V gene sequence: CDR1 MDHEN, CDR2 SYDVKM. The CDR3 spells CAGSGIQGRPYNEQFF. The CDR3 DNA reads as TGTGCCGGCAGTGGGATACAGGGGCGCCCCTACAATGAGCAGTTCTTC. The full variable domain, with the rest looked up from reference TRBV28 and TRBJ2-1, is DVKVTQSSRYLVKRTGEKVFLECVQDMDHENMFWYRQDPGLGLRLIYFSYDVKMKEKGDIPEGYSVSREKKERFSLILESASTNQTSMYLCAGSGIQGRPYNEQFFGPGTRLTVL.

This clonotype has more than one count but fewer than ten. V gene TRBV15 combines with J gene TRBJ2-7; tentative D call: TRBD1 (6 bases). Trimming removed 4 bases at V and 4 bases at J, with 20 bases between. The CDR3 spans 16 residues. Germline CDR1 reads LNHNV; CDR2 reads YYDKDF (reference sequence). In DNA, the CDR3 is TGTGCCACCAGCAACCACCAACTTGGACAGAAATACGAGCAGTACGTC. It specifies CATSNHQLGQKYEQYV.

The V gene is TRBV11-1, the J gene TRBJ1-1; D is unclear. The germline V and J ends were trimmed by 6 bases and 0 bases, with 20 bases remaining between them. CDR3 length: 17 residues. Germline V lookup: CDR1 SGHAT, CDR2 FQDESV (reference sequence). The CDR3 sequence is CASSLVRESGMNTEAFF. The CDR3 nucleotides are TGTGCCAGCAGTCTGGTAAGGGAATCGGGAATGAACACTGAAGCTTTCTTT. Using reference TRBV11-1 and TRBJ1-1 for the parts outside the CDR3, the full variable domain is EAEVAQSPRYKITEKSQAVAFWCDPISGHATLYWYRQILGQGPELLVQFQDESVVDDSQLPKDRFSAERLKGVDSTLKIQPAELGDSAMYLCASSLVRESGMNTEAFFGQGTRLTVV.

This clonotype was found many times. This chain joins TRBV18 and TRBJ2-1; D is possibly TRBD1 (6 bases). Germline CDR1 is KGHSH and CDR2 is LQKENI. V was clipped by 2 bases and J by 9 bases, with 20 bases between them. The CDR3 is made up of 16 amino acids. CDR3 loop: CASSPGSRQGRGEQFF. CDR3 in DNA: TGTGCCAGCTCACCAGGGAGTAGGCAGGGGCGAGGTGAGCAGTTCTTC.

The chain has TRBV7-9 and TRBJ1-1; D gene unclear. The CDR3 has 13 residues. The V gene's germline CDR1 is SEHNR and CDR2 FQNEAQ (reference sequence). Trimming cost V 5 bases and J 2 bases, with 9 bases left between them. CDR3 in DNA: TGTGCCAGCAGCGCCCCGGTCAACACTGAAGCTTTCTTT. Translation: CASSAPVNTEAFF.

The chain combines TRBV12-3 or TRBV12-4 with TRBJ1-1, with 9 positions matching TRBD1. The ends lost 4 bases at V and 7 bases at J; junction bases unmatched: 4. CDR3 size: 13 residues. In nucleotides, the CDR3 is TGTGCCAGCAGTTCAACAGGGGGCGATGAAGCTTTCTTT. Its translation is CASSSTGGDEAFF.

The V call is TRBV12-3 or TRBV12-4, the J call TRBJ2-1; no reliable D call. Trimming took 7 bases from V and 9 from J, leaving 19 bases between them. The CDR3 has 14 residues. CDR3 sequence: CASKQTRPPSEQFF. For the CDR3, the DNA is TGTGCCAGCAAGCAGACTCGACCGCCAAGTGAGCAGTTCTTC.

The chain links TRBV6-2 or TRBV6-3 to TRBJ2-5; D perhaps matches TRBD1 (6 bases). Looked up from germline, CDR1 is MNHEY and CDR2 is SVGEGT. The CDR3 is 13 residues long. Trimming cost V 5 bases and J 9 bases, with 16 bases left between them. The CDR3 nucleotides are TGTGCCAGCAGTCAAGGACAGCCCAGGGCCCAGTACTTC. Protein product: CASSQGQPRAQYF.

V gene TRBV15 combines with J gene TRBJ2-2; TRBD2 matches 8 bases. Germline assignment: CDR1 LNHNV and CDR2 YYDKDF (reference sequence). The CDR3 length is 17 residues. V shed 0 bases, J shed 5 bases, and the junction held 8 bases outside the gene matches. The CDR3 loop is CATSRDTTGGITGELFF. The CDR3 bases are TGTGCCACCAGCAGAGATACTACGGGAGGGATAACCGGGGAGCTGTTTTTT. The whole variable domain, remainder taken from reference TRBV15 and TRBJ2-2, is DAMVIQNPRYQVTQFGKPVTLSCSQTLNHNVMYWYQQKSSQAPKLLFHYYDKDFNNEADTPDNFQSRRPNTSFCFLDIRSPGLGDTAMYLCATSRDTTGGITGELFFGEGSRLTVL.

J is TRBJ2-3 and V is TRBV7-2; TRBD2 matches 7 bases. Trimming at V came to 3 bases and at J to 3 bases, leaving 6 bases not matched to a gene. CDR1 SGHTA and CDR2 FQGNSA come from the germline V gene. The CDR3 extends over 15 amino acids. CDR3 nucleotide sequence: TGTGCCAGCAGCTTCGGGGGGTCAAGGACAGATACGCAGTATTTT. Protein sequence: CASSFGGSRTDTQYF.

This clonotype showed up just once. CDR3 protein: CASGQGANGELFF. CDR3 sequence (DNA): TGTGCCAGCGGCCAGGGGGCAAACGGGGAGCTGTTTTTT. The chain links TRBV7-2 to TRBJ2-2, with 8 nucleotides matching TRBD1. Trimming at V came to 8 bases and at J to 7 bases, leaving 6 bases not matched to a gene. This CDR3 spans 13 amino acids. Germline CDR1 and CDR2: SGHTA and FQGNSA.

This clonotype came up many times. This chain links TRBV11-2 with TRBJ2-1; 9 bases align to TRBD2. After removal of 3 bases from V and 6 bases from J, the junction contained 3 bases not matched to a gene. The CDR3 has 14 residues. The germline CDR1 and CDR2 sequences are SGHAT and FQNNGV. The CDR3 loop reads CASSLRTSANEQFF. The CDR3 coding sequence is TGTGCCAGCAGCTTGCGGACTAGCGCCAATGAGCAGTTCTTC.

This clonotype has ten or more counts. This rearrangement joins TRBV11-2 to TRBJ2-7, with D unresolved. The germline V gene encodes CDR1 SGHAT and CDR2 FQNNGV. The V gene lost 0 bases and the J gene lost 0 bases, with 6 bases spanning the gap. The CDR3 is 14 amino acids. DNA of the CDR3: TGTGCCAGCAGCTTAGATCCGGGCTCCTACGAGCAGTACGTC. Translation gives CASSLDPGSYEQYV.

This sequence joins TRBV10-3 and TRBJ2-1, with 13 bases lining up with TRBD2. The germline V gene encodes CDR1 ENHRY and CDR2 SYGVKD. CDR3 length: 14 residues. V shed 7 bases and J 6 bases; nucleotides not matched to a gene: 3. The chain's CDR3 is CAIKGTSGTNEQFF. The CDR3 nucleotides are TGTGCCATCAAGGGGACTAGCGGGACCAATGAGCAGTTCTTC.

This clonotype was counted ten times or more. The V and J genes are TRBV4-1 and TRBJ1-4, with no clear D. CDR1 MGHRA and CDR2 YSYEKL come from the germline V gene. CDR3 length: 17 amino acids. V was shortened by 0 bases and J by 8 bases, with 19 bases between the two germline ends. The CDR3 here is CASSQDLMVESPEKLFF. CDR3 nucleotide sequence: TGCGCCAGCAGCCAAGATCTAATGGTTGAATCCCCAGAAAAACTGTTTTTT.

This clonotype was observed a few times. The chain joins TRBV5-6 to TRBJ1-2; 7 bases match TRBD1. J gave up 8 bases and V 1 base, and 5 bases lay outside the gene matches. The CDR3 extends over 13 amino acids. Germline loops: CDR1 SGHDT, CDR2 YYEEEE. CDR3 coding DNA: TGTGCCAGCAGCTTGTACCAGGGGGAAGGCTACACCTTC. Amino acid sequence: CASSLYQGEGYTF.

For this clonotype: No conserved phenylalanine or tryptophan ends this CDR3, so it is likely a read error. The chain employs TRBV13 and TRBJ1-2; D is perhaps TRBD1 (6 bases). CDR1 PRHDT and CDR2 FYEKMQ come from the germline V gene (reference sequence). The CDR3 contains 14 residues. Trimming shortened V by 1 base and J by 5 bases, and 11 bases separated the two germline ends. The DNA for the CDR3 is TGTGCCAGCAGCTTAGAGGGGGAGATGTATGGCTACACCTCC. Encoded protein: CASSLEGEMYGYTS.

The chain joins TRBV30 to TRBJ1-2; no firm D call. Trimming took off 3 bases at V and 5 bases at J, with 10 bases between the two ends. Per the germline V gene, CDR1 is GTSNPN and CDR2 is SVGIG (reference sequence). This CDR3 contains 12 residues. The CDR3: CAWRRLGYGYTF. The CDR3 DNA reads TGTGCCTGGAGAAGGCTAGGGTATGGCTACACCTTC. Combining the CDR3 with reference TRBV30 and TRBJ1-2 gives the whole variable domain SQTIHQWPATLVQPVGSPLSLECTVEGTSNPNLYWYRQAAGRGLQLLFYSVGIGQISSEVPQNLSASRPQDRQFILSSKKLLLSDSGFYLCAWRRLGYGYTFGSGTRLTVV.

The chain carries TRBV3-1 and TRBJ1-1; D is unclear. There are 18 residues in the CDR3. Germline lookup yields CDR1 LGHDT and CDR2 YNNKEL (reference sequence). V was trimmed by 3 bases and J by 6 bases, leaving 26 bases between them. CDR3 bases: TGTGCCAGCAGCCAGAATCGAGCGGCGGGCCTTGTTGACTCTGAAGCTTTCTTT. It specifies CASSQNRAAGLVDSEAFF.

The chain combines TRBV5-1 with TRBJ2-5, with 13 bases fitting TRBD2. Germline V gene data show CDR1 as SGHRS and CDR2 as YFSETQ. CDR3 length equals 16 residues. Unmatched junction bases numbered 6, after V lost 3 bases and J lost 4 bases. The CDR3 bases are TGCGCCAGCAGCTCGGGGACTAGCGGGGCAGGAGAGACCCAGTACTTC. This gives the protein CASSSGTSGAGETQYF.

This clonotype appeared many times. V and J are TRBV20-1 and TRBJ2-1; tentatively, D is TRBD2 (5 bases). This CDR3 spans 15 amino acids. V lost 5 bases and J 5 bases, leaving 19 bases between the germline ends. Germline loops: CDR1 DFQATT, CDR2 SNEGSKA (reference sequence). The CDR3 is CSASKAATLDNEQFF. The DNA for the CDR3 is TGCAGTGCTTCGAAAGCGGCGACCTTGGACAATGAGCAGTTCTTC.

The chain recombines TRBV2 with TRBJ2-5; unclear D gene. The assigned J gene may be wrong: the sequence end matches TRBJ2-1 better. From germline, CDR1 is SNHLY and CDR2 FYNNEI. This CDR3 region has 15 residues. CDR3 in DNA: TGTGCCAGCAGTGAAGAGTCGTCCAGACAAGAGACCCAGTTCTTC. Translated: CASSEESSRQETQFF.

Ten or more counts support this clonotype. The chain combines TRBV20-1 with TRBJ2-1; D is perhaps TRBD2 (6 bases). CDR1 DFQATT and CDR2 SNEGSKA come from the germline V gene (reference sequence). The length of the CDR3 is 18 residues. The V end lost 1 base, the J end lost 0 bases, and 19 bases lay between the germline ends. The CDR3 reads CSARGASAGPSSYNEQFF. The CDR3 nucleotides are TGCAGTGCTAGAGGGGCTAGCGCAGGTCCCAGCTCCTACAATGAGCAGTTCTTC.

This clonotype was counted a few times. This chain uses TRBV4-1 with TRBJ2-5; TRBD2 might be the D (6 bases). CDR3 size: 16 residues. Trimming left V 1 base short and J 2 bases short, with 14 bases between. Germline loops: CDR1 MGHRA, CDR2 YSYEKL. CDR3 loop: CASSQGGLTIQETQYF. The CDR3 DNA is TGCGCCAGCAGCCAAGGGGGACTGACGATTCAAGAGACCCAGTACTTC.

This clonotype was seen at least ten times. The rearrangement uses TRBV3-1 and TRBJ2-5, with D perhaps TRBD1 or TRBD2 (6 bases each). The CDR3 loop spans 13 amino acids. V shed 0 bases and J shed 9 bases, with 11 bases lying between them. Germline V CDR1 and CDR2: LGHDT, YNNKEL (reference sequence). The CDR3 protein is CASSQDSGASQYF. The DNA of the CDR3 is TGTGCCAGCAGCCAAGATTCGGGGGCTTCCCAGTACTTC.

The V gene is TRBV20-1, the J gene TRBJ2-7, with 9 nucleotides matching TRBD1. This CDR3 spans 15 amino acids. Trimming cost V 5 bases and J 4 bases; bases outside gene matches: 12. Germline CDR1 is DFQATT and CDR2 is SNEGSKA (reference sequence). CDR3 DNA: TGCAGTGCTTCTGACTATCGACAGGGGGAATACGAGCAGTACTTC. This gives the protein CSASDYRQGEYEQYF.

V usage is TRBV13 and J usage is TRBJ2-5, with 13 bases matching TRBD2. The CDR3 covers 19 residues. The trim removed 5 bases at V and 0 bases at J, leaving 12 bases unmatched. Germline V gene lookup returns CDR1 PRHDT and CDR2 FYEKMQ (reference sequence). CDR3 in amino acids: CASSQGRLAGGGYQETQYF. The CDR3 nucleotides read TGTGCCAGCAGCCAAGGGCGACTAGCGGGAGGCGGGTACCAAGAGACCCAGTACTTC.